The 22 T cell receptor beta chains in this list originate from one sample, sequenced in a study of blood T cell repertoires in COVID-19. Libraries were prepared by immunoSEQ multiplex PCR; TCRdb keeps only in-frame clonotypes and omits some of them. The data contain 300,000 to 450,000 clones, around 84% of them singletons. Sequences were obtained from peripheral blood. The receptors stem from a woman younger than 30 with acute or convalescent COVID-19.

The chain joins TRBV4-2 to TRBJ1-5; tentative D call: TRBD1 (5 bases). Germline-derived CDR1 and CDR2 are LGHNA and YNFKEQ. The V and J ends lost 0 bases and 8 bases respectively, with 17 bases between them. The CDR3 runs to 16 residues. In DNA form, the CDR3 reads TGTGCCAGCAGCCAAGACGTCGATCCAGGGTGGGAGCCCCAGCATTTT. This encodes CASSQDVDPGWEPQHF.

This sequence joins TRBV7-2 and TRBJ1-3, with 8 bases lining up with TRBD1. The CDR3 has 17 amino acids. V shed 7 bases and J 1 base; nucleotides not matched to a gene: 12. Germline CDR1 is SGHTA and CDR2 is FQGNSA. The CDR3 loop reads CASITSGTGYSGNTIYF. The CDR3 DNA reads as TGTGCCAGCATCACTTCCGGGACAGGTTATTCTGGAAACACCATATATTTT.

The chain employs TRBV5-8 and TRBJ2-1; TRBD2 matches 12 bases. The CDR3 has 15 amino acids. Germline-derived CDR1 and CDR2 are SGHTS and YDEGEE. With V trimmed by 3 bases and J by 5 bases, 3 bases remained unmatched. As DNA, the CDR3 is TGTGCCAGCAGCTGGGGACTAGCGGGTAACAATGAGCAGTTCTTC. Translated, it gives CASSWGLAGNNEQFF. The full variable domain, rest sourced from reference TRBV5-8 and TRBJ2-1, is EAGVTQSPTHLIKTRGQQATLRCSPISGHTSVYWYQQALGLGLQFLLWYDEGEERNRGNFPPRFSGRQFPNYSSELNVNALELEDSALYLCASSWGLAGNNEQFFGPGTRLTVL.

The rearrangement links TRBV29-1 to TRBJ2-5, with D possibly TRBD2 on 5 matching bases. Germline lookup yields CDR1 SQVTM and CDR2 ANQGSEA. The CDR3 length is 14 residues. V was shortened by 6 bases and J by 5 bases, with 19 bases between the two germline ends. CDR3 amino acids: CSVVARLLTETQYF. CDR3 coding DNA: TGCAGCGTAGTAGCGCGACTCCTGACGGAGACCCAGTACTTC. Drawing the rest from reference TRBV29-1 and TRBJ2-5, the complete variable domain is SAVISQKPSRDICQRGTSLTIQCQVDSQVTMMFWYRQQPGQSLTLIATANQGSEATYESGFVIDKFPISRPNLTFSTLTVSNMSPEDSSIYLCSVVARLLTETQYFGPGTRLLVL.

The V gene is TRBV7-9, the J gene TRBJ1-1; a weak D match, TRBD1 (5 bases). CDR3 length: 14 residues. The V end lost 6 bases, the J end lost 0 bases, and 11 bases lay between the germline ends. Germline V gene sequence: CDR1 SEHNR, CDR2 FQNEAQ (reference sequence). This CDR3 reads CASSLTGVNTEAFF. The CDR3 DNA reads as TGTGCCAGCAGTCTAACGGGGGTGAACACTGAAGCTTTCTTT.

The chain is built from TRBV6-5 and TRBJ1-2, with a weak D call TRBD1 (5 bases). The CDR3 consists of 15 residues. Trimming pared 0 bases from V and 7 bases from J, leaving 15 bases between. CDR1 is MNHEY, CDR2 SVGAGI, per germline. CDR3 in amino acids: CASSYSTVPLGGYTF. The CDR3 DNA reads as TGTGCCAGCAGTTACTCGACAGTACCTCTTGGTGGCTACACCTTC.

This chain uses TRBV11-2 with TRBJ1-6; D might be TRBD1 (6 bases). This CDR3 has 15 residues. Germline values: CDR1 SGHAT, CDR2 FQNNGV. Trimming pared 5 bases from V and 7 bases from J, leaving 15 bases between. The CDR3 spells CASSVAGEENSPLHF. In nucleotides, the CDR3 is TGTGCCAGCAGCGTGGCAGGGGAAGAGAATTCACCCCTCCACTTT.

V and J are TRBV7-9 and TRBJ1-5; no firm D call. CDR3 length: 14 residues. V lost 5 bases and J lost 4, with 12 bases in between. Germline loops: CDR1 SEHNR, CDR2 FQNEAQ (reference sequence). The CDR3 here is CASSPGLTNQPQHF. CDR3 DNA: TGTGCCAGCAGCCCCGGACTGACTAATCAGCCCCAGCATTTT.

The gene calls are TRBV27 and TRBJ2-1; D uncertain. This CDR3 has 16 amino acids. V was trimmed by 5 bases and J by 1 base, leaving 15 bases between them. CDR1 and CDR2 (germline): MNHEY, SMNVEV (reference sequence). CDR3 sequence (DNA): TGTGCCAGCAGTGCTCCTAGTATGGTGTCCTACAATGAGCAGTTCTTC. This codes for CASSAPSMVSYNEQFF.

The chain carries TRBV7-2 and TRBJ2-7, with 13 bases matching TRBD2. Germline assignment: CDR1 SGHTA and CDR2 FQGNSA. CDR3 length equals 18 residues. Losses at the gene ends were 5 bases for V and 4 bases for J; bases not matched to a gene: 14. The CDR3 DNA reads TGTGCCAGCAGCCCAAAGGGACTAGCGGGATCGAGTGGGTACGAGCAGTACTTC. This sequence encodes CASSPKGLAGSSGYEQYF. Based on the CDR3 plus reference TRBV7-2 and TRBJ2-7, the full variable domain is GAGVSQSPSNKVTEKGKDVELRCDPISGHTALYWYRQSLGQGLEFLIYFQGNSAPDKSGLPSDRFSAERTGGSVSTLTIQRTQQEDSAVYLCASSPKGLAGSSGYEQYFGPGTRLTVT.

CDR3 DNA: TGCGCCAGCAGCCAAGGGCCGCCGGGGGGCGAGCAGTACTTC. It encodes CASSQGPPGGEQYF. V usage is TRBV4-1 and J usage is TRBJ2-7; 7 nucleotides align to TRBD2. This CDR3 is built from 14 residues. Per the germline V gene, CDR1 is MGHRA and CDR2 is YSYEKL. V dropped 1 base and J dropped 6; count of bases not matched to a gene: 6.

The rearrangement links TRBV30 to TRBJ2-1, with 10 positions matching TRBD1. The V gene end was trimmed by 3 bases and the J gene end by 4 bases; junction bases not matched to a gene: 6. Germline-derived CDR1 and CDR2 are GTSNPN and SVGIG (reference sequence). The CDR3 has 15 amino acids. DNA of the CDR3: TGTGCCTGGAGCCAGAGGGACAGGGGTTACAATGAGCAGTTCTTC. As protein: CAWSQRDRGYNEQFF.

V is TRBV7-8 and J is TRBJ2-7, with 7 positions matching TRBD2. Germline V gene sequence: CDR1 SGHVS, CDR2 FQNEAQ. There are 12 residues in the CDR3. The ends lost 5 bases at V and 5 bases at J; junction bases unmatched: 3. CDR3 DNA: TGTGCCAGCAGCCGGGAGGATGACGAGCAGTACTTC. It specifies CASSREDDEQYF.

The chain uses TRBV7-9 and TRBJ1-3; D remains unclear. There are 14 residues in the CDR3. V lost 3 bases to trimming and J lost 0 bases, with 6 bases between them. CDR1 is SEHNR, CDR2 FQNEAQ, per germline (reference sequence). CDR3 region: CASSLADSGNTIYF. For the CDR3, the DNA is TGTGCCAGCAGCTTGGCAGACTCTGGAAACACCATATATTTT.

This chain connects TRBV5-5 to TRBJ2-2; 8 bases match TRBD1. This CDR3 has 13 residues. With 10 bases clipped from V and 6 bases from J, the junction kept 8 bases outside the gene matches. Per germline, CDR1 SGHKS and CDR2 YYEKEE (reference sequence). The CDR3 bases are TGTGCCGGCAAGGACAGGGAGGCCGGGGAGCTGTTTTTT. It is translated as CAGKDREAGELFF.

Here the CDR3 DNA reads TGCGCCAGCAGCGACCGGGACACTGGGGCCCTCCACTTT. It is translated as CASSDRDTGALHF. The V gene is TRBV5-1, the J gene TRBJ1-6, with D possibly TRBD1 on 6 matching bases. The CDR3 length is 13 residues. The V gene lost 4 bases and the J gene lost 14 bases, with 16 bases spanning the gap. The V gene's germline CDR1 is SGHRS and CDR2 YFSETQ.

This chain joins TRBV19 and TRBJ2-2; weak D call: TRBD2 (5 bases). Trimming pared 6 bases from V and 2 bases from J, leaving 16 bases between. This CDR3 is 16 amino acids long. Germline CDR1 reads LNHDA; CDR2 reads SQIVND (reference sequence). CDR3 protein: CASSPQGSSNTGELFF. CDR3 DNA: TGTGCCAGTAGCCCTCAAGGGTCTAGCAACACCGGGGAGCTGTTTTTT. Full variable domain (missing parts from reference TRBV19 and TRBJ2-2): DGGITQSPKYLFRKEGQNVTLSCEQNLNHDAMYWYRQDPGQGLRLIYYSQIVNDFQKGDIAEGYSVSREKKESFPLTVTSAQKNPTAFYLCASSPQGSSNTGELFFGEGSRLTVL.

The CDR3 nucleotides are TGCAGCGTCCTCAGGGTTATGAACACTGAAGCTTTCTTT. The encoded protein is CSVLRVMNTEAFF. The chain links TRBV29-1 to TRBJ1-1, with D perhaps matching TRBD1 (5 bases). Per the germline V gene, CDR1 is SQVTM and CDR2 is ANQGSEA. V was cut by 6 bases and J by 0 bases, with 11 bases left in between. This CDR3 region has 13 residues.

The chain's CDR3 is CASNHRGLTDTQYF. The DNA of the CDR3 is TGTGCCAGCAACCACAGGGGTCTCACAGATACGCAGTATTTT. The chain carries TRBV11-1 and TRBJ2-3; TRBD1 aligns across 7 bases. CDR1 and CDR2 (germline): SGHAT, FQDESV (reference sequence). Trimming took 7 bases from V and 2 from J; bases not matched to a gene: 6. The CDR3 has 14 amino acids.

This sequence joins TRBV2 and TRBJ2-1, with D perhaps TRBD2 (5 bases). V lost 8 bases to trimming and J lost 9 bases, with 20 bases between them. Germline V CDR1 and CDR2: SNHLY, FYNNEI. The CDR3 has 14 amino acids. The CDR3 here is CASRTDELSGEQFF. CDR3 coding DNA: TGTGCCAGCCGAACGGACGAACTCAGCGGTGAGCAGTTCTTC.

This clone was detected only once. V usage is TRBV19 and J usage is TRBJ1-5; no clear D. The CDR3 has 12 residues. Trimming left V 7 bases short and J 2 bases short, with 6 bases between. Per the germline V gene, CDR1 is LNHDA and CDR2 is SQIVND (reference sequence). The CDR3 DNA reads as TGTGCCAGTATCGGGGGCAATCAGCCCCAGCATTTT. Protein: CASIGGNQPQHF.

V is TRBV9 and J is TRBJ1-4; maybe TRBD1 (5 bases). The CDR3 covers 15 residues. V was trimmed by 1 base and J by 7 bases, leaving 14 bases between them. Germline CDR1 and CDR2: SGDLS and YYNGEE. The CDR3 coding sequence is TGTGCCAGCAGCGTATACGGGGCGGGGGGTGAAAAACTGTTTTTT. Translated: CASSVYGAGGEKLFF. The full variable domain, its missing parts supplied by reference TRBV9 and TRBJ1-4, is DSGVTQTPKHLITATGQRVTLRCSPRSGDLSVYWYQQSLDQGLQFLIQYYNGEERAKGNILERFSAQQFPDLHSELNLSSLELGDSALYFCASSVYGAGGEKLFFGSGTQLSVL.